A single T cell receptor beta chain is shown here with its context. Its cognate antigen is unknown. The CDR3 spans 17 residues. Unmatched junction bases numbered 11, after V lost 5 bases and J lost 1 base. This record comes from a study of Graves' ophthalmopathy and Graves' hyperthyroidism. Amplified material comprised TCR beta CDR3 regions derived from RNA transcripts. Second-round multiplex PCR followed a first-round RT-PCR using HTBI primers. TCRdb itself ran the multiplex PCR reads through MiXCR, one entry per CDR3 protein. The table has a few hundred thousand distinct CDR3 sequences, more than 20% seen once. Overall study findings and caveats: Blood also contained most of the expanded thyroid clonotypes above 0.001 frequency.

Each diagnosis was determined on the basis of clinical symptoms, serum thyroxine, TRAb, thyroid ultrasound and orbital computed tomography. The source material was peripheral blood. The gene calls are TRBV12-3 or TRBV12-4 and TRBJ1-1, with 9 bases that match TRBD1. This clonotype was sampled from a woman aged 18-30 years with stable Graves' hyperthyroidism. The CDR3 nucleotides read TGTGCCAGCAGTCAATTCGGGACAGGGAGGGGGAACACTGAAGCTTTCTTT. Translating it yields CASSQFGTGRGNTEAFF.